What follows describes a single TCR beta chain. This sample is drawn from a study of CD8 T cells in Susac syndrome. RNA, at about 0.45 to 1 ug, was reverse transcribed with random hexamers. MiXCR was run by TCRdb on the immunoSEQ multiplex PCR reads, yielding one entry per CDR3 protein. The sample holds some 400,000 distinct CDR3 sequences, around 85% seen once. CDR1 and CDR2 from the germline V gene are SEHNR and FQNEAQ (reference sequence). There are 14 residues in the CDR3. V gave up 5 bases and J gave up 10 bases; unmatched junction bases: 11. Negative isolation was used for CD8+ and CD4+ T cells, and FACS enrichment was applied to TEMRA cells.

What was sequenced was CD8+ T cells from PBMCs. The source of this sequence is a human donor with multiple sclerosis. The chain joins TRBV7-9 to TRBJ2-1, with 7 bases identical to TRBD2. The CDR3 DNA is TGTGCCAGCAGCACCCAACCGGGGGGTTGGGAGCAGTTCTTC. Amino acids: CASSTQPGGWEQFF.